This T cell receptor (beta chain) is from a study of identical twins. In regard to this clonotype: Its matching antigen is unknown.

TCRdb re-derived calls from the 5' RACE reads in MiXCR, one entry per CDR3 protein. The table shows 690,000 or so distinct CDR3 sequences, with about 9.4% occurring only once. Study-level findings and limits: Sharing of beta out-of-frame sequences by twins showed a weaker excess. Models predicted too little out-of-frame TCR alpha sharing in monozygotic twins. Where out-of-frame alpha sequences were twin-shared, they showed excess low generation probability.

The CDR3 loop spans 18 amino acids. The germline CDR1 and CDR2 sequences are SNHLY and FYNNEI. V lost 2 bases, J lost 0 bases, and 18 bases lay in between. This sample also appeared in a second study, on yellow fever vaccine responses in identical twins.

Sequencing was performed on PBMCs. The sequence came from a woman between 18 and 29 years old in good health. The V gene is TRBV2, the J gene TRBJ2-3; D not resolved. CDR3 in amino acids: CASSENAPLQISTDTQYF. CDR3 in DNA: TGTGCCAGCAGTGAAAACGCCCCACTTCAGATTAGCACAGATACGCAGTATTTT.